The T cell receptor (beta chain) described here comes from a study of CD8+ T cells in alopecia areata. General observations from the study: Researchers report lesional scalp, most notably alopecia totalis/universalis, outstripped normal scalp in clonality. Scalp sample sequencing also detects resident alphabeta T cells of normal skin. Compared with mice, patients displayed less clear TCR sharing, possibly for HLA-related reasons.

Isolated RNA was reverse transcribed into cDNA used as the sequencing template. The data were produced by immunoSEQ multiplex PCR, yet TCRdb's version contains in-frame clones alone and is incomplete. Of roughly 60,000 clones in the sample, 44% were seen once. For this clone: Antigen: not known.

The V gene's germline CDR1 is SQVTM and CDR2 ANQGSEA. Trimming cost V 7 bases and J 4 bases, with 25 bases left between them. The CDR3 loop spans 16 amino acids. This TCR was recovered from a human donor with alopecia areata. This sequence joins TRBV29-1 and TRBJ2-5, with D tentatively TRBD1 (6 bases). The sample taken for sequencing was NKG2D-low CD8+ T cells sorted from blood. As DNA, the CDR3 is TGCAGCGGGGGATCCTTGCCCACAGGGTTGTTAGAGACCCAGTACTTC. The encoded protein is CSGGSLPTGLLETQYF.